This T cell receptor (beta chain) comes out of a study of long-term antiretroviral therapy in people with HIV. Study findings and constraints: For ART adherence, viral resistance and therapy changes, no data were available.

The CDR3 contains 16 residues. The J segment lost 0 bases and the V segment lost 1 base, leaving 3 bases of the junction unmatched. Germline CDR1 LNHNV, CDR2 YYDKDF (reference sequence). Researchers ran immunoSEQ v3.0 at survey level. Generated by immunoSEQ multiplex PCR, the TCRdb table keeps only in-frame clones and is missing some. The sample lists about 28,000 clones; approximately 78% were seen once. To note about this clone: Its antigen remains unidentified.

The sequence was obtained from a man aged 18 to 29 with HIV. The V gene is TRBV15, the J gene TRBJ2-7, with 10 nucleotides matching TRBD1. Sample: unsorted PBMCs, taken 1.5 years before starting antiretroviral therapy. Here the CDR3 DNA reads TGTGCCACCAGCAGAGTTGGACAGGGGGTCTCCTACGAGCAGTACTTC. As protein: CATSRVGQGVSYEQYF.